Sequencing of this TCR beta chain was carried out in a study of a mutant IDH1 vaccine in newly diagnosed glioma. The overall study: Patients had received radiotherapy, temozolomide, or both previously, most receiving both.

Time point reported: week 11, during vaccination. The vaccine gave 300 ug of a 20-mer mutant IDH1 peptide subcutaneously per dose. Repertoires were generated with immunoSEQ multiplex PCR, while TCRdb's copy carries only in-frame clones and drops some. The sample has 50,000 or so clones, roughly 90% seen once. Note on this clone: Its target is not known.

The V gene end was trimmed by 0 bases and the J gene end by 4 bases; junction bases not matched to a gene: 7. Germline lookup yields CDR1 SGHNT and CDR2 YYREEE (reference sequence). The CDR3 is made up of 18 amino acids. The J gene is TRBJ2-5, the V gene TRBV5-4; the match to TRBD2 covers 15 bases. Specimen: PBMCs, collected from a glioma patient whose treatment included an IDH1 peptide vaccine. The clonotype comes from a middle-aged man with glioma. The CDR3 protein is CASSLGGTSGGLSETQYF. The CDR3 DNA is TGTGCCAGCAGCTTGGGGGGGACTAGCGGGGGGCTTTCAGAGACCCAGTACTTC.